The 29 T cell receptor beta chains below were found in one sample sequenced in a study of OX40 agonist ivuxolimab in advanced cancers. Here immunoSEQ multiplex PCR was the method, and the copy in TCRdb shows in-frame clones only, minus some. The data hold 40,000 to 45,000 clones, with about 90% observed a single time. The sample was CD4+ or CD8+ T cells sorted from blood, taken in a trial of the OX40 agonist ivuxolimab. These receptors were taken from an adult with an advanced solid tumor such as melanoma, head and neck, liver or kidney cancer.

This clone was detected once. This chain joins TRBV15 and TRBJ2-3, with TRBD1 as a possible D gene (5 bases). Trimming stripped 8 bases from V and 2 bases from J, with 14 bases between. Looked up from germline, CDR1 is LNHNV and CDR2 is YYDKDF (reference sequence). This CDR3 has 14 amino acids. The CDR3 loop reads CATSWQGITDTQYF. CDR3 nucleotides: TGTGCCACCTCCTGGCAGGGAATCACAGATACGCAGTATTTT.

V gene TRBV28 combines with J gene TRBJ1-5; D unresolved. The CDR3 covers 16 residues. Trimming took 4 bases from V and 5 from J, leaving 18 bases between them. Germline CDR1 MDHEN, CDR2 SYDVKM. This CDR3 is CASSSTGRGLDQPQHF. In DNA form, the CDR3 reads TGTGCCAGCAGTTCCACCGGGAGAGGGCTAGATCAGCCCCAGCATTTT.

This sequence joins TRBV19 and TRBJ2-5; D is unclear. The CDR3 covers 14 residues. Germline CDR1 reads LNHDA; CDR2 reads SQIVND (reference sequence). Trimming removed 6 bases from V and 1 base from J, with 12 bases in between. The CDR3 DNA follows: TGTGCCAGTAGCAACCAAGGCCCCCAAGAGACCCAGTACTTC. This sequence encodes CASSNQGPQETQYF.

In this sample, this clone turned up once. The CDR3 bases are TGTGCCAGCAGTTTAAGCGGGCAGACAGAGCAGTACTTC. Its protein is CASSLSGQTEQYF. This sequence joins TRBV27 and TRBJ2-7, with a tentative D call TRBD2 (6 bases). V was shortened by 2 bases and J by 7 bases, with 12 bases between the two germline ends. Germline CDR1 reads MNHEY; CDR2 reads SMNVEV (reference sequence). The CDR3 is made up of 13 amino acids.

The chain uses TRBV11-2 and TRBJ2-7; the match to TRBD1 covers 7 bases. Per germline, CDR1 SGHAT and CDR2 FQNNGV. The CDR3 extends over 15 amino acids. The J segment lost 5 bases and the V segment lost 4 bases, leaving 11 bases of the junction unmatched. CDR3 sequence reads: CASSSHRGIRDEQYF. DNA of the CDR3: TGTGCCAGCAGCTCCCACAGGGGAATTAGGGACGAGCAGTACTTC. Using reference TRBV11-2 and TRBJ2-7 for the parts outside the CDR3, the full variable domain is EAGVAQSPRYKIIEKRQSVAFWCNPISGHATLYWYQQILGQGPKLLIQFQNNGVVDDSQLPKDRFSAERLKGVDSTLKIQPAKLEDSAVYLCASSSHRGIRDEQYFGPGTRLTVT.

The sample holds a few counts of this clone. The chain links TRBV5-4 to TRBJ2-1; no definite D call. V lost 1 base to trimming and J lost 5 bases, with 10 bases between them. The germline V gene has CDR1 SGHNT and CDR2 YYREEE (reference sequence). There are 14 residues in the CDR3. The CDR3 region is CASSLIIRNNEQFF. CDR3 DNA: TGTGCCAGCAGCTTGATCATCCGAAACAATGAGCAGTTCTTC.

The V call is TRBV7-8, the J call TRBJ2-1; TRBD1 agrees at 7 bases. Germline trimming cut 2 bases from V and 5 bases from J; bases unmatched to any gene: 3. This CDR3 has 14 amino acids. Germline V gene data show CDR1 as SGHVS and CDR2 as FQNEAQ. The CDR3 bases are TGTGCCAGCAGCTTACGGGACAGAGACAATGAGCAGTTCTTC. This codes for CASSLRDRDNEQFF.

This clone was seen just once. J is TRBJ2-7 and V is TRBV6-4; 10 bases are a match to TRBD1. This CDR3 has 15 amino acids. Trimming took 3 bases from V and 3 from J; bases not matched to a gene: 5. Germline loops: CDR1 MRHNA, CDR2 SNTAGT. The CDR3 nucleotides are TGTGCCAGCAGTGAGGGGACAGGGGTGGGCTACGAGCAGTACTTC. Protein sequence: CASSEGTGVGYEQYF.

This clone was observed once. The chain is built from TRBV5-6 and TRBJ2-7, with TRBD1 matching over 8 bases. In germline, CDR1 is SGHDT, CDR2 YYEEEE. V was pared by 5 bases and J by 7 bases, with 11 bases of the junction left unmatched. The CDR3 runs to 14 residues. CDR3 residues: CASRLGQGGGEQYF. CDR3 bases: TGTGCCAGCAGACTCGGACAGGGAGGAGGAGAGCAGTACTTC.

This chain connects TRBV6-5 to TRBJ2-7; TRBD1 aligns across 9 bases. CDR1 MNHEY and CDR2 SVGAGI come from the germline V gene. This CDR3 spans 14 amino acids. Trimming at V came to 5 bases and at J to 2 bases, leaving 4 bases not matched to a gene. The DNA for the CDR3 is TGTGCCAGCAGTGAACAGGGGGCACCCTACGAGCAGTACTTC. The encoded protein is CASSEQGAPYEQYF.

This clone qualifies as medium-sized. The CDR3 is CASTYRDPANEQYF. CDR3 bases: TGTGCCAGCACCTACCGGGACCCCGCAAACGAGCAGTACTTC. The chain combines TRBV6-5 with TRBJ2-7; D may correspond to TRBD1 or TRBD2 (5 bases each). This CDR3 is built from 14 residues. Trimming pared 7 bases from V and 5 bases from J, leaving 18 bases between. The germline gives CDR1 MNHEY, CDR2 SVGAGI.

The CDR3 DNA follows: TGTGCCAGCAGTGAATTCCGAGAGGGGGAGCAGTACTTC. Translating it yields CASSEFREGEQYF. The chain uses TRBV25-1 and TRBJ2-7; either TRBD1 or TRBD2 may fit D (5 bases each). The CDR3 covers 13 residues. V lost 1 base and J lost 7, with 11 bases in between. Germline CDR1 MGHDK, CDR2 SYGVNS.

J is TRBJ2-7 and V is TRBV7-2; D is undetermined. This CDR3 has 14 amino acids. CDR1 SGHTA and CDR2 FQGNSA come from the germline V gene. Trimming stripped 5 bases from V and 0 bases from J, with 11 bases between. CDR3 coding DNA: TGTGCCAGCAGCCTTCTACCGACCTCCTACGAGCAGTACTTC. Translation gives CASSLLPTSYEQYF. Variable domain in full (rest from reference TRBV7-2 and TRBJ2-7): GAGVSQSPSNKVTEKGKDVELRCDPISGHTALYWYRQSLGQGLEFLIYFQGNSAPDKSGLPSDRFSAERTGGSVSTLTIQRTQQEDSAVYLCASSLLPTSYEQYFGPGTRLTVT.

The rearrangement joins TRBV23-1 to TRBJ2-7; 8 positions agree with TRBD1. TRBV23-1 is marked as an open reading frame, function uncertain. This CDR3 contains 15 residues. The trim removed 4 bases at V and 3 bases at J, leaving 8 bases unmatched. The chain's CDR3 is CASSRTGSLDYEQYF. CDR3 nucleotide sequence: TGCGCCAGCAGTCGGACAGGGTCATTAGACTACGAGCAGTACTTC.

V usage is TRBV7-6 and J usage is TRBJ2-2; 16 nucleotides align to TRBD2. The germline CDR1 and CDR2 sequences are SGHVS and FNYEAQ. J was trimmed by 6 bases and V by 6 bases; bases with no gene match: 10. The CDR3 is made up of 18 amino acids. The CDR3 protein is CASRPEPGLAGGAGELFF. The DNA of the CDR3 is TGTGCCAGCAGACCAGAGCCGGGACTAGCGGGAGGGGCCGGGGAGCTGTTTTTT.

V usage is TRBV28 and J usage is TRBJ1-4, with 8 bases that match TRBD1. V lost 5 bases and J lost 8; bases outside the gene matches: 7. There are 14 residues in the CDR3. Germline V gene lookup returns CDR1 MDHEN and CDR2 SYDVKM. CDR3 sequence reads: CASSRQGLGEKLFF. Here the CDR3 DNA reads TGTGCCAGCAGTAGACAGGGGCTGGGGGAAAAACTGTTTTTT.

This rearrangement joins TRBV14 to TRBJ2-7; 10 nucleotides agree with TRBD2. Germline CDR1 and CDR2: SGHDN and FVKESK. There are 18 residues in the CDR3. Losses at the gene ends were 0 bases for V and 5 bases for J; bases not matched to a gene: 13. CDR3 region: CASSQEYRGAGGPHEQYF. The CDR3 DNA reads as TGTGCCAGCAGCCAAGAATACAGGGGAGCGGGAGGGCCCCACGAGCAGTACTTC.

The J gene is TRBJ2-2, the V gene TRBV4-3; no definite D call. Germline CDR1 LGHNA, CDR2 YSLEER. The CDR3 has 15 amino acids. Deletions cut 1 base from V and 6 bases from J, with 12 bases between. CDR3 bases: TGCGCCAGCAGCCAAGGTCCGCAACCCCCCGGGGAGCTGTTTTTT. Translating gives CASSQGPQPPGELFF.

The chain joins TRBV5-1 to TRBJ1-4; D ambiguous. The germline V and J ends were trimmed by 5 bases and 5 bases, with 16 bases remaining between them. From germline, CDR1 is SGHRS and CDR2 YFSETQ. This CDR3 spans 15 amino acids. The DNA for the CDR3 is TGCGCCAGCAGTCCCGACCCTTCTCCAAATGAAAAACTGTTTTTT. It specifies CASSPDPSPNEKLFF.

This chain connects TRBV13 to TRBJ2-7; 7 positions agree with TRBD1. CDR3 size: 15 residues. Germline loops: CDR1 PRHDT, CDR2 FYEKMQ (reference sequence). Trimming removed 3 bases from V and 2 bases from J; junction bases left unmatched: 7. The CDR3, as DNA: TGTGCCAGCAGCTTTAACCGGGACAGAGCCTACGAGCAGTACTTC. Translation gives CASSFNRDRAYEQYF.

V and J are TRBV29-1 and TRBJ2-1; TRBD2 is a possible D gene (6 bases). V lost 6 bases and J lost 10, with 10 bases in between. The germline V gene encodes CDR1 SQVTM and CDR2 ANQGSEA. The CDR3 has 10 amino acids. The CDR3 nucleotides read TGCAGCGTATGGACTAACGAGCAGTTCTTC. This codes for CSVWTNEQFF.

V usage is TRBV28 and J usage is TRBJ2-7, with TRBD1 matching 7 bases. CDR1 MDHEN and CDR2 SYDVKM come from the germline V gene. J lost 12 bases, V lost 3 bases, and 5 bases had no gene match. CDR3 length: 11 amino acids. CDR3: CASSFDRVWYF. The CDR3 nucleotides read TGTGCCAGCAGTTTCGACAGGGTCTGGTACTTC.

For the CDR3, the DNA is TGTGCCAGCAGCTTAGTATGGGATGATACGCAGTATTTT. Translated: CASSLVWDDTQYF. The V call is TRBV7-8, the J call TRBJ2-3; D gene ambiguous. The CDR3 extends over 13 amino acids. V dropped 1 base and J dropped 6 bases, with 8 bases sitting between them. CDR1 is SGHVS and CDR2 is FQNEAQ in the germline V gene.

This clone was found once. The rearrangement uses TRBV6-5 and TRBJ1-1; D is ambiguous. The CDR3 loop spans 16 amino acids. Germline V gene sequence: CDR1 MNHEY, CDR2 SVGAGI. V shed 2 bases and J shed 4 bases, with 17 bases lying between them. The DNA of the CDR3 is TGTGCCAGCAGTTACAGAGGCGACCGTGGAACCACTGAAGCTTTCTTT. Its translation: CASSYRGDRGTTEAFF.

The V call is TRBV11-2, the J call TRBJ2-7; no reliable D call. CDR1 SGHAT and CDR2 FQNNGV come from the germline V gene. V lost 5 bases, J lost 5 bases, and 22 bases lay in between. The CDR3 runs 16 residues. The chain's CDR3 is CASSPVASPLAHEQYF. As DNA, the CDR3 is TGTGCCAGCAGCCCCGTGGCTAGTCCTTTAGCCCACGAGCAGTACTTC.

The chain recombines TRBV7-9 with TRBJ2-4; 8 bases match TRBD2. The V segment lost 1 base and the J segment 0 bases; nucleotides outside the gene matches: 8. The germline gives CDR1 SEHNR, CDR2 FQNEAQ (reference sequence). The CDR3 runs 18 residues. The CDR3 coding sequence is TGTGCCAGCAGCTTAGTGTCTAGCGGGCCTGTAGCCAAAAACATTCAGTACTTC. It codes for CASSLVSSGPVAKNIQYF.

The chain uses TRBV6-6 and TRBJ2-7, with a weak D call TRBD1 (5 bases). V was shortened by 10 bases and J by 3 bases, with 13 bases between the two germline ends. CDR1 is MNHNY, CDR2 SVGAGI, per germline (reference sequence). The CDR3 sequence is 12 residues long. The chain's CDR3 is CATRQTDYEQYF. The CDR3 DNA follows: TGTGCCACCCGACAGACCGACTACGAGCAGTACTTC.

The count of this clone is one. CDR3 nucleotides: TGTGCCTGGAGGCCCACAGGGGGTCAGGAGGGCTACACCTTC. This sequence encodes CAWRPTGGQEGYTF. This sequence joins TRBV30 and TRBJ1-2; TRBD1 matches 8 bases. V lost 3 bases to trimming and J lost 8 bases; unmatched junction nucleotides: 11. CDR3 length: 14 residues. Per the germline V gene, CDR1 is GTSNPN and CDR2 is SVGIG (reference sequence).

V is TRBV7-9 and J is TRBJ2-2, with D possibly being TRBD2 (5 bases). V gave up 3 bases and J gave up 8 bases, with 10 bases separating them. The CDR3 spans 13 residues. Germline V gene sequence: CDR1 SEHNR, CDR2 FQNEAQ (reference sequence). CDR3 DNA sequence: TGTGCCAGCAGCTTTCGAGGGATTGGGGAGCTGTTTTTT. Protein sequence: CASSFRGIGELFF.